The 5 T cell receptor beta chains reported below all come from one sample, sequenced in a study of T cell responses to AZD1222 COVID-19 vaccine. Some clones are missing from TCRdb's copy, which holds only in-frame ones; the method was immunoSEQ multiplex PCR. The sample includes some 150,000 clones, nearly 95% of them seen just once. The starting material was peripheral blood, obtained on day 0 of AZD1222 vaccination. Receptors were obtained from an adult in good health.

The J gene is TRBJ1-1, the V gene TRBV7-9; no clear D gene. The CDR3 runs to 11 residues. Germline V gene lookup returns CDR1 SEHNR and CDR2 FQNEAQ (reference sequence). V was cut by 3 bases and J by 7 bases, with 6 bases left in between. The CDR3 is CASSFNGEAFF. CDR3 bases: TGTGCCAGCAGCTTTAACGGTGAAGCTTTCTTT.

The genes are TRBV28 and TRBJ1-2; D gene uncertain. The ends were cut back, 2 bases at V and 2 bases at J, with 6 bases in the middle. Germline V gene sequence: CDR1 MDHEN, CDR2 SYDVKM. The CDR3 contains 13 residues. In DNA form, the CDR3 reads TGTGCCAGCAGTTTACCAGCAAACTATGGCTACACCTTC. Its protein product is CASSLPANYGYTF.

The chain joins TRBV29-1 to TRBJ1-1; tentative D call: TRBD1 (6 bases). V lost 0 bases to trimming and J lost 3 bases, with 8 bases between them. Germline CDR1 SQVTM, CDR2 ANQGSEA. CDR3 length equals 13 residues. CDR3 in DNA: TGCAGCGTTGAAGAGGGGGCGGACACTGAAGCTTTCTTT. This codes for CSVEEGADTEAFF.

Remarks on this clone: Distinct nucleotide sequences in the sample also encode this CDR3. The rearrangement uses TRBV5-4 and TRBJ1-2; possibly TRBD1 for D (5 bases). CDR3 size: 12 residues. V lost 4 bases, J lost 5 bases, and 9 bases lay in between. Germline-derived CDR1 and CDR2 are SGHNT and YYREEE (reference sequence). The CDR3 reads CASSLDSYGYTF. The CDR3 DNA follows: TGTGCCAGCAGCCTCGACAGTTATGGCTACACCTTC.

The V call is TRBV7-8, the J call TRBJ2-3; 7 nucleotides match TRBD2. Unmatched junction bases numbered 5, after V lost 2 bases and J lost 0 bases. The CDR3 spans 16 residues. CDR1 and CDR2 from the germline V gene are SGHVS and FQNEAQ. CDR3 amino acids: CASSLTLASSTDTQYF. CDR3 in DNA: TGTGCCAGCAGCTTAACACTAGCGAGTAGCACAGATACGCAGTATTTT.